This T cell receptor beta chain is drawn from a study of T-cell memory formation after mild COVID-19 (dated by TCRdb to the early 2020s). Some background on the complete study: TCR sequence clusters from the two donors were largely donor specific. The cohort comprised two young, previously healthy adult volunteers, one female and one male. Longitudinal TCRalpha and TCRbeta repertoire sequencing tracked T-cell clones expanding and contracting after mild COVID-19 in a couple of donors. Results the study describes overall, beyond this receptor: The study covered only a couple of mild cases, and larger cohorts including severe cases with pre-infection samples were considered necessary. From day 15 to 85, contracting clones showed balanced CD4/CD8 phenotypes, whereas a second wave of clones that expanded from day 15 to 37 leaned towards CD4+. Some responding clones were detected in pre-infection memory, suggesting pre-existing cross-reactive memory T cells joined the SARS-CoV-2 response. SARS-CoV-2 specificity of the second-wave clones peaking on day 37 was not confirmed. Contracting CD4+ clones appeared mostly in the CM and EM memory subsets, whereas CD8+ clones were enriched in EMRA.

Taken from cysteine to phenylalanine, the CDR3 has 15 residues. Of all the DNA, just the CDR3 is kept, 45 bases in frame from base 1. Germline trimming amounts to 6 bases on V and 6 bases on J, with 12 as the count of junction bases outside the gene matches. From the germline V gene, CDR1 is SGHRS and CDR2 is YFSETQ. TCRdb lists the instrument as Illumina NovaSeq 6000. TCRalpha and TCRbeta cDNA libraries were built by 5'RACE with constant-segment primers, adding sample barcodes and unique molecular identifiers. Trizol reagent was used to extract RNA from every sample. Libraries were amplified in two PCR steps, with a second sample barcode and Illumina TruSeq adapters added in the second step. Sequencing of libraries was performed on an Illumina NovaSeq with 2 x 150 bp paired-end reads. As for the original processing: The reads were demultiplexed and collapsed into UMI-guided consensus sequences using migec v1.2.7. Using mixcr v2.1.11, UMI consensuses were aligned to TRA and TRB V and J templates and then assembled into clonotypes. A clonotype was counted as expanded or contracted only when both edgeR and NoisET called the clonotype significant, with the noise models trained on biological replicates. For edgeR calls, the thresholds were a false discovery rate-adjusted p below 0.01 and a log2 fold-change of 1. PCA with hierarchical clustering of max-normalized trajectories of the 1000 most abundant clonotypes was used as exploratory dynamics analysis. The CD4 or CD8 phenotype of responding clones was assigned using the separately sequenced CD4+ and CD8+ repertoires. TCRdb redid the processing of the public reads, applying fastp at Q25 and MiXCR, and retained in-frame beta chains. Records with the same CDR3 protein are collapsed into one entry carrying the most frequent genes and DNA. The V and J calls shown here were made by TCRdb, not taken from the authors' results. The sample profile shows about 470,000 distinct CDR3 sequences; about 23% of them were found once. The ten largest clones capture approximately 12% of the sample.

Ficoll-Paque density gradient centrifugation was the method used to isolate PBMCs. As concerns this clonotype: Its antigen remains undetermined. Base qualities were left out, and no much larger clone turns up one base away.

This receptor was taken from an adult woman who had mild COVID-19 (a few samples of this study predate the infection). The sample titles of this study are shuffled in the database, so cell type and time point are left out; the donor was told from shared clones. Sequencing input: PBMCs or a T cell subset sorted from them (not recorded which). The sequence joins TRBV5-1 to TRBJ2-1; TRBD1 aligns with 7 central bases. The CDR3 in this case is CASKTGVYGPNEQFF. The nucleotides are TGCGCCAGCAAAACAGGGGTTTATGGTCCCAATGAGCAGTTCTTC.